This is a list of T cell receptor beta chains from one sample in a study of T cell changes during pregnancy in multiple sclerosis. Clones were read by immunoSEQ multiplex PCR, and TCRdb kept only the in-frame ones, dropping some. This sample has about 24,000 clones, with around 90% found just once. Sequencing was performed on CD8+ T cells from peripheral blood mononuclear cells, taken in the third trimester of pregnancy. The source is a female donor in good health, enrolled as a control in a pregnancy study. CDR3s leave out the opening cysteine and the closing phenylalanine or tryptophan. Fields, in order: V gene, D gene, J gene, clone size, CDR3 protein. A D gene is named only where the DNA matches it firmly. Rows may omit the clone size; those that give it use once, few, many or a size class.

TRBV4-1	TRBD1	TRBJ2-7	.	ASRKNPDRASYEQY
TRBV4-1	.	TRBJ2-7	.	ASSQDGEINYEQY
TRBV5-1	TRBD2	TRBJ2-3	once	ASSRTSSDTQY
TRBV9	.	TRBJ1-2	.	ASSVGADYT
TRBV19	.	TRBJ2-2	.	ASSIYLNTGELF
TRBV28	TRBD1	TRBJ2-7	.	ASSLTGGSYEQY
TRBV6-5	.	TRBJ1-1	.	ASSRTENTEAF
TRBV4-1	TRBD1	TRBJ1-1	.	ASSRSTGAAEAF
TRBV30	.	TRBJ1-6	.	AWSQREVQPLH
TRBV7-9	TRBD2	TRBJ2-5	.	ASSFRRTSGSETQY
TRBV15	TRBD1	TRBJ1-2	.	ATSSAYGGQANGYT
TRBV5-1	.	TRBJ2-2	.	ASSLVSGELF
TRBV9	TRBD2	TRBJ2-5	.	ASSVTSGGARETQY
TRBV27	TRBD2	TRBJ2-2	.	ASMGLAGDYTGELF
TRBV7-2	TRBD2	TRBJ2-2	.	ASSLGLAGGSSTGELF
TRBV6-4	.	TRBJ2-1	.	ASSEESSRNEQF
TRBV9	.	TRBJ1-5	.	ASSPAGGSNQPQH
TRBV29-1	.	TRBJ1-1	.	SVEGTEPEAF
TRBV5-4	TRBD2	TRBJ2-7	.	ASSSAPPGEGLYEQY
TRBV4-1	.	TRBJ1-1	.	ASSTGSPEAF
TRBV19	.	TRBJ1-1	.	ASYRGGNTEAF
TRBV7-9	.	TRBJ2-5	once	ASSLGGGGWKTQY
TRBV11-3	.	TRBJ2-5	once	ASSESNSIGETQY
TRBV13	TRBD1	TRBJ2-1	once	ASSLGAGGYNEQF
TRBV9	TRBD1	TRBJ1-1	.	ASGQANTEAF
TRBV28	.	TRBJ2-7	.	ASSVTTLGSYEQY
TRBV9	TRBD2	TRBJ2-1	.	ASSVEGGGPNSYNEQF
TRBV7-9	.	TRBJ1-3	once	ASSLGPPGSGNTIY
TRBV28	.	TRBJ1-2	.	ASSLEGVEVGNYGYT
TRBV6-6	.	TRBJ2-1	.	ASGEDRNEQF
TRBV11-2	.	TRBJ2-1	.	ASSSGTASYNEQF
TRBV9	TRBD2	TRBJ2-7	.	ASSVAGGTIYEQY
TRBV27	TRBD2	TRBJ2-2	.	ASRRSPSGGPPWYTGELF
TRBV6-4	.	TRBJ2-2	.	ASSDTSTGELF
TRBV5-1	.	TRBJ2-3	.	ASSRGTGTDTQY
TRBV6-1	.	TRBJ2-3	.	ASTPGLSGTDTQY
TRBV7-9	TRBD1	TRBJ2-7	.	ASSTPGQGSYEQY
TRBV9	.	TRBJ1-2	.	ASSLAGYGYT
TRBV27	TRBD2	TRBJ2-5	.	ASSLTSGEETQY
TRBV28	.	TRBJ2-7	once	ASSFLVSSLYEQY
TRBV6-5	TRBD1	TRBJ2-3	.	ASSSRDSSTDTQY
TRBV6-5	.	TRBJ1-6	.	ASSGLVYNSPLH
TRBV13	.	TRBJ2-3	.	ASSRVRDTQY
TRBV27	.	TRBJ2-1	.	ASSLTSITPQF
TRBV5-6	.	TRBJ2-5	.	ASSQVPGNQETQY
TRBV9	.	TRBJ2-1	.	ASSSLLETYNEQF
TRBV5-6	.	TRBJ2-7	.	ASSFRDKYYEQY
TRBV5-4	TRBD2	TRBJ2-5	.	ASSSLTSGGGAETQY
TRBV15	.	TRBJ1-1	.	ATSRDFRGEAF
TRBV5-1	TRBD2	TRBJ2-4	.	AHLVRSSGGSAKNIQY
TRBV10-3	TRBD1	TRBJ1-1	.	AISGKGQVNTEAF
TRBV6-1	.	TRBJ2-7	.	ASSGRDTNYEQY
TRBV27	.	TRBJ2-4	.	ASSLFGTGTWKNIQY
TRBV6-4	.	TRBJ1-2	.	ASSQQGGSNYGYT
TRBV19	.	TRBJ1-1	.	ASSTRGDEAF
TRBV13	TRBD2	TRBJ2-2	.	ASSLGAGVRTGELF
TRBV25-1	.	TRBJ1-2	.	ASSPRVGQGRDGYT
TRBV6-1	.	TRBJ2-1	.	ASSARPSLEYNEQF
TRBV18	.	TRBJ1-1	.	ASSPEGPEAF
TRBV10-3	TRBD2	TRBJ2-3	.	AINEASGGVTDTQY